This is a list of T cell receptor beta chains from one sample in a study of cytomegalovirus exposure and HLA in healthy donors. Clones were read by immunoSEQ multiplex PCR, and TCRdb kept only the in-frame ones, dropping some. The sample records roughly 250,000 clones, 75% to 85% being singletons. What was sequenced was PBMCs. These receptors were collected from a girl aged 2-9 years in good health and CMV-seronegative. CDR3s include the opening cysteine and the closing phenylalanine or tryptophan. The D gene is left open where the match is weak. Clone size is not always given. Where it is, it says once, few, many or a class for expanded clones.

D	V	size	J	CDR3	DNA
TRBD1	TRBV23-1	NA	TRBJ2-2	CASSRNQGALGELFF	TGCGCCAGCAGTCGCAACCAGGGGGCGCTCGGGGAGCTGTTTTTT
TRBD1	TRBV7-8	few	TRBJ1-2	CASSSYLDRGNYGYTF	TGTGCCAGCAGCTCCTACCTGGACAGGGGAAACTATGGCTACACCTTC
TRBD2	TRBV6-5	NA	TRBJ2-5	CASSYSVGLGETQYF	TGTGCCAGCAGTTACTCCGTGGGACTAGGGGAGACCCAGTACTTC
NA	TRBV7-7	NA	TRBJ2-3	CASSLGGTSTDTQYF	TGTGCCAGCAGCTTAGGAGGGACTAGCACAGATACGCAGTATTTT
NA	TRBV7-6	NA	TRBJ2-3	CASSLVAGWSDTQYF	TGTGCCAGCAGCTTAGTGGCGGGGTGGTCAGATACGCAGTATTTT
NA	TRBV11-2	once	TRBJ2-3	CASSQKLASTDTQYF	TGTGCCAGCAGCCAAAAGCTAGCGAGCACAGATACGCAGTATTTT
TRBD2	TRBV5-1	NA	TRBJ2-7	CASSFDLTAGYEQYF	TGCGCCAGCAGCTTTGACCTGACAGCGGGGTACGAGCAGTACTTC
TRBD2	TRBV6-4	NA	TRBJ2-3	CASSDGAGEVDTQYF	TGTGCCAGCAGTGACGGGGCGGGAGAAGTGGATACGCAGTATTTT
TRBD1	TRBV19	NA	TRBJ1-3	CASSRRDSYLSGNTIYF	TGTGCCAGTAGTAGGAGGGACAGTTACCTCTCTGGAAACACCATATATTTT
NA	TRBV2	NA	TRBJ1-1	CASPREANTEAFF	TGTGCCAGTCCCCGGGAGGCGAACACTGAAGCTTTCTTT
TRBD1	TRBV7-8	NA	TRBJ2-7	CASSDGTAASYEQYF	TGTGCCAGCAGCGACGGGACAGCAGCTTCCTACGAGCAGTACTTC
TRBD1	TRBV30	few	TRBJ1-6	CAWTGGVRNSPLHF	TGTGCCTGGACAGGGGGCGTACGAAATTCACCCCTCCACTTT
NA	TRBV27	NA	TRBJ2-6	CASSSWGPPFGANVLTF	TGTGCCAGCAGTTCTTGGGGCCCCCCCTTTGGGGCCAACGTCCTGACTTTC
NA	TRBV15	NA	TRBJ2-5	CATSPLTSRETQYF	TGTGCCACCAGCCCATTGACTTCGAGGGAGACCCAGTACTTC
TRBD2	TRBV5-4	NA	TRBJ2-7	CASSLPGLAAYEQYF	TGTGCCAGCAGCTTACCGGGACTAGCGGCCTACGAGCAGTACTTC
NA	TRBV7-9	NA	TRBJ2-7	CASSLGKRNEQYF	TGTGCCAGCAGCTTAGGAAAAAGAAACGAGCAGTACTTC
TRBD1	TRBV25-1	NA	TRBJ2-7	CASSEVGRGPLEQYF	TGTGCCAGCAGTGAAGTCGGCAGGGGGCCGCTCGAGCAGTACTTC
NA	TRBV14	NA	TRBJ2-7	CASSQEETRLYEQYF	TGTGCCAGCAGCCAAGAGGAGACTAGACTCTACGAGCAGTACTTC
NA	TRBV29-1	NA	TRBJ2-7	CSVEKQGPTEQYF	TGCAGCGTTGAAAAACAGGGTCCGACCGAGCAGTACTTC
NA	TRBV11-2	NA	TRBJ2-3	CASSPDISSTDTQYF	TGTGCCAGCAGCCCAGACATATCTAGCACAGATACGCAGTATTTT
NA	TRBV2	NA	TRBJ2-7	CASGRSGEQYF	TGTGCCAGCGGGCGTAGCGGCGAGCAGTACTTC
TRBD1	TRBV7-9	NA	TRBJ1-2	CASSLGQGGGYTF	TGTGCCAGCAGCCTGGGACAGGGAGGCGGCTACACCTTC
NA	TRBV4-2	NA	TRBJ1-1	CASSQEWLLNTEAFF	TGTGCCAGCAGCCAAGAATGGCTGTTGAACACTGAAGCTTTCTTT
NA	TRBV6-5	NA	TRBJ2-7	CASSYSIGPVAYEQYF	TGTGCCAGCAGTTACTCGATTGGTCCGGTAGCCTACGAGCAGTACTTC
NA	TRBV19	NA	TRBJ1-1	CASRWGGYGEAFF	TGTGCCAGTAGATGGGGGGGCTACGGTGAAGCTTTCTTT
NA	TRBV11-3	few	TRBJ2-5	CASSLAGPKETQYF	TGTGCCAGCAGCTTAGCTGGGCCGAAAGAGACCCAGTACTTC
TRBD1	TRBV5-6	NA	TRBJ1-5	CASSLGTGHGQPQHF	TGTGCCAGCAGCTTAGGGACAGGGCATGGTCAGCCCCAGCATTTT
NA	TRBV25-1	NA	TRBJ2-3	CASSELGRTDTQYF	TGTGCCAGCAGTGAATTGGGCCGCACAGATACGCAGTATTTT
NA	TRBV10-3	NA	TRBJ1-2	CAISDLDRIRGGYTF	TGTGCCATCAGTGACTTGGACCGGATTCGGGGGGGCTACACCTTC
NA	TRBV21-1	NA	TRBJ1-1	CASSKIWVGGLNTEAFF	TGTGCCAGCAGCAAAATATGGGTGGGAGGTTTGAACACTGAAGCTTTCTTT
TRBD1	TRBV28	NA	TRBJ1-5	CASSSGTVNQPQHF	TGTGCCAGCAGTTCCGGGACAGTCAATCAGCCCCAGCATTTT
NA	TRBV2	NA	TRBJ1-5	CASSEAGRAQHF	TGTGCCAGCAGTGAAGCGGGGCGTGCCCAGCATTTT
TRBD1	TRBV5-1	NA	TRBJ2-1	CASSWTGGAYNEQFF	TGCGCCAGCAGCTGGACAGGGGGCGCCTACAATGAGCAGTTCTTC
TRBD1	TRBV19	NA	TRBJ1-1	CASSRDRYTEAFF	TGTGCCAGTAGTAGGGACAGGTATACTGAAGCTTTCTTT
NA	TRBV9	NA	TRBJ2-1	CASSVLSSYNEQFF	TGTGCCAGCAGCGTATTGAGCTCCTACAATGAGCAGTTCTTC
TRBD2	TRBV7-9	once	TRBJ2-6	CAIQRGSLAGANVLTF	TGTGCCATACAGCGGGGGTCTTTAGCTGGGGCCAACGTCCTGACTTTC
TRBD1	TRBV5-6	NA	TRBJ2-5	CASSFKGGAETQYF	TGTGCCAGTAGCTTTAAAGGGGGCGCGGAGACCCAGTACTTC